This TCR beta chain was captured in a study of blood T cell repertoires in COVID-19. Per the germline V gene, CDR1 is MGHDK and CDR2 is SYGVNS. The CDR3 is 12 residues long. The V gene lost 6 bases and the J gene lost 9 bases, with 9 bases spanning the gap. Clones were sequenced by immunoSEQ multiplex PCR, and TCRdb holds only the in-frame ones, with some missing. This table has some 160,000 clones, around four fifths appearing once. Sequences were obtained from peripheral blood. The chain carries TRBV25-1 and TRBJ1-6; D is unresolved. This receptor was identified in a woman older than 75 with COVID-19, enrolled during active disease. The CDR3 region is CASRDLTSPLHF. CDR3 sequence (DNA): TGTGCCAGCAGGGACTTGACTTCACCCCTCCACTTT.